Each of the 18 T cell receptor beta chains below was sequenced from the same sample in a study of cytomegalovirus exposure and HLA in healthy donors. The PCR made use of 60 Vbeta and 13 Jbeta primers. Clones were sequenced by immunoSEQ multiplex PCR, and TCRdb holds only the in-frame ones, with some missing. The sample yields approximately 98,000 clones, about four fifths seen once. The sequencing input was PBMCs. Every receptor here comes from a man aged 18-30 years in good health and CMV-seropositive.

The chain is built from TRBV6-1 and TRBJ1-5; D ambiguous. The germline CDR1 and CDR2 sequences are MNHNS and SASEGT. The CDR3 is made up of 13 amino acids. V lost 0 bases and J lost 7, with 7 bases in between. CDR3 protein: CASSEAGLQPQHF. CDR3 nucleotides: TGTGCCAGCAGTGAAGCTGGACTGCAGCCCCAGCATTTT.

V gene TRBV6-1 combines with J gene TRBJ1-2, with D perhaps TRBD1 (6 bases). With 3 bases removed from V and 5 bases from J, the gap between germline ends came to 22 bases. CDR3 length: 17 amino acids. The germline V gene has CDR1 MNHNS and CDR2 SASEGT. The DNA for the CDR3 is TGTGCCAGCAGTGATACCGTCCCTACAGGGACCGCTTATGGCTACACCTTC. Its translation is CASSDTVPTGTAYGYTF.

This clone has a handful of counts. The CDR3 loop reads CASSLSLRTDNEKLFF. CDR3 coding DNA: TGCGCCAGCAGCTTATCTCTCCGGACAGATAATGAAAAACTGTTTTTT. The J gene is TRBJ1-4, the V gene TRBV5-1, with D possibly being TRBD1 (6 bases). The CDR3 length is 16 residues. Germline-derived CDR1 and CDR2 are SGHRS and YFSETQ. The V gene lost 2 bases and the J gene lost 4 bases, with 15 bases spanning the gap.

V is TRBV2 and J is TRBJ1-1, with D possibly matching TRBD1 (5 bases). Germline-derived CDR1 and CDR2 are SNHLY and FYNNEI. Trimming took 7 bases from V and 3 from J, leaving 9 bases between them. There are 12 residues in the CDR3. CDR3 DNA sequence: TGTGCCAGCAACTGGGGGGACACTGAAGCTTTCTTT. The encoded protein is CASNWGDTEAFF.

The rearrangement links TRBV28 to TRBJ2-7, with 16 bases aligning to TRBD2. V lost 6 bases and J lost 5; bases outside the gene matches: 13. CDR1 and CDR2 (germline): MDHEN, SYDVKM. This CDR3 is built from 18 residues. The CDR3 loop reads CASSYTGLAGGIGHEQYF. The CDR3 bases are TGTGCCAGCAGCTACACGGGACTAGCGGGGGGGATAGGCCACGAGCAGTACTTC.

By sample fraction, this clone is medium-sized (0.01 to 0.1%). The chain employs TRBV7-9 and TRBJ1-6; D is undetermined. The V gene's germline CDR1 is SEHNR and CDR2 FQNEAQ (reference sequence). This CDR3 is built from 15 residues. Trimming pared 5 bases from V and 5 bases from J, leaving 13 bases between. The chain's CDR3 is CASSTRGPDNSPLHF. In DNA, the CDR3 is TGTGCCAGCAGCACCCGAGGGCCAGATAATTCACCCCTCCACTTT.

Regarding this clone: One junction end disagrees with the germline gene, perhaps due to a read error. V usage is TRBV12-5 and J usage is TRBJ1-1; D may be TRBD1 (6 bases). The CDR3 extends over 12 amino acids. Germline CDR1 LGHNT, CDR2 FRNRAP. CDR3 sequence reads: CASGLGSWTASF. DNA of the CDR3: TGTGCTAGTGGTTTGGGTTCTTGGACAGCCTCTTTT.

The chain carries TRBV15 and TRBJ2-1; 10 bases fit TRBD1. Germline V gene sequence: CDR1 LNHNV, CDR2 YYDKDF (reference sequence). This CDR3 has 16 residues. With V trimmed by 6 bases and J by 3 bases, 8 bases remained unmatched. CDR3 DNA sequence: TGTGCCACCAGGGGGAGACAGGGGGCGAACTACAATGAGCAGTTCTTC. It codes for CATRGRQGANYNEQFF. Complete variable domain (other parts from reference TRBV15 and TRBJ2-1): DAMVIQNPRYQVTQFGKPVTLSCSQTLNHNVMYWYQQKSSQAPKLLFHYYDKDFNNEADTPDNFQSRRPNTSFCFLDIRSPGLGDTAMYLCATRGRQGANYNEQFFGPGTRLTVL.

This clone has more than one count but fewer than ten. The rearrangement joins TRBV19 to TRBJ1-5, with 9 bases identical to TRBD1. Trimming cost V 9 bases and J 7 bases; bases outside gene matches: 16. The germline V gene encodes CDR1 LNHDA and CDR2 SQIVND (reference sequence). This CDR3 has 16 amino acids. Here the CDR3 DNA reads TGTGCCAGCCAGACCCCCGGGACAGGGACTTCCCAGCCCCAGCATTTT. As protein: CASQTPGTGTSQPQHF. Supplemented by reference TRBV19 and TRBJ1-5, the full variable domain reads DGGITQSPKYLFRKEGQNVTLSCEQNLNHDAMYWYRQDPGQGLRLIYYSQIVNDFQKGDIAEGYSVSREKKESFPLTVTSAQKNPTAFYLCASQTPGTGTSQPQHFGDGTRLSIL.

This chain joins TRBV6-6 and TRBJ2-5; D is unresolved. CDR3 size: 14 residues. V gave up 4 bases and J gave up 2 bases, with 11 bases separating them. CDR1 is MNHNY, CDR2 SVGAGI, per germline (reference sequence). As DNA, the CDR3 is TGTGCCAGCAGTTCCGGGTCACGGCAAGAGACCCAGTACTTC. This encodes CASSSGSRQETQYF.

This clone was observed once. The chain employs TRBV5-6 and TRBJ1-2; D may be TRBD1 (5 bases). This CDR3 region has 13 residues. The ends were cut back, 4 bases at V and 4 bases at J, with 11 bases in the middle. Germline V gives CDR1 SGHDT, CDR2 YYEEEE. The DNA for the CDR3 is TGTGCCAGCAGCCCCCGGGGGACCTATGGCTACACCTTC. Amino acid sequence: CASSPRGTYGYTF.

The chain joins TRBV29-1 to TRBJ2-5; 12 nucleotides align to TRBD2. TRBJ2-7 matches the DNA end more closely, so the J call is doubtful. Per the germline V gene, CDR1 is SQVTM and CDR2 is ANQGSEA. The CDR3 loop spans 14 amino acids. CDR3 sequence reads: CSVDFPSGGDEQYF. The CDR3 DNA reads TGCAGCGTTGATTTCCCTAGCGGGGGGGACGAGCAGTACTTC.

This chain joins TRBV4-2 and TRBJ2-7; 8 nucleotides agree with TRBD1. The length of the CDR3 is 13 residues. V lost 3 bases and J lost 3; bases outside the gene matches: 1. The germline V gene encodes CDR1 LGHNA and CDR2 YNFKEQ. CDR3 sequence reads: CASSQDRDYEQYF. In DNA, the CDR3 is TGTGCCAGCAGCCAGGACAGGGACTACGAGCAGTACTTC.

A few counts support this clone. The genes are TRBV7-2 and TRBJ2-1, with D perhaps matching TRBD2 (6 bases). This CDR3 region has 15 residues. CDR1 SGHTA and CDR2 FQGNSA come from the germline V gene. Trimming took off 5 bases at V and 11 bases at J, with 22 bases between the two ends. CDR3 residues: CASSSKSVSRTKQFF. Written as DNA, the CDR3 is TGTGCCAGCAGCAGTAAGTCAGTATCCCGGACTAAGCAGTTCTTC.

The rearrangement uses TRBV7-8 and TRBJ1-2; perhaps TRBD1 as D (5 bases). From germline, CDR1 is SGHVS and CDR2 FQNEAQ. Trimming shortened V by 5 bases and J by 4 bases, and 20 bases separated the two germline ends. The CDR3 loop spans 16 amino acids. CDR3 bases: TGTGCCAGCAGCCCGGGGGGGAGGGCACTTTCCTATGGCTACACCTTC. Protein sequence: CASSPGGRALSYGYTF.

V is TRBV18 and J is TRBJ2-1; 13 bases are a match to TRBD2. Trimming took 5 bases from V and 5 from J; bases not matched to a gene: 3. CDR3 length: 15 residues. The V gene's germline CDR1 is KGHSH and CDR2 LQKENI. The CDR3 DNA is TGTGCCAGCTCAACACTAGCGGGGGGGGACAATGAGCAGTTCTTC. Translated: CASSTLAGGDNEQFF.

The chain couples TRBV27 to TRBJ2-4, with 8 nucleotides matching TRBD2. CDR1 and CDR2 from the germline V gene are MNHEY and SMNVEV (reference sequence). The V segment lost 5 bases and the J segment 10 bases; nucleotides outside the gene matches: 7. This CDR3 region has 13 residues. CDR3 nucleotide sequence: TGTGCCAGCAGTCCCCCGTTAGCGGGGATTCAGTACTTC. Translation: CASSPPLAGIQYF.

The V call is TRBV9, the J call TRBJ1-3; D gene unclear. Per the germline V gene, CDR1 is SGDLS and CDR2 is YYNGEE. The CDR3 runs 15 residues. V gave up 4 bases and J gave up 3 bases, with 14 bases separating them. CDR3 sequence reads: CASSLSAGSGNTIYF. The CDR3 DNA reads TGTGCCAGCAGCCTAAGCGCGGGGAGTGGAAACACCATATATTTT.